The 22 T cell receptor beta chains listed next were all sequenced from one sample in a study of CD8+ T cells in alopecia areata. cDNA prepared by RNA extraction and subsequent reverse transcription served as the template for sequencing. Assay: immunoSEQ multiplex PCR; the TCRdb copy retains only in-frame clones and omits some. The sample holds more than 110,000 clones, about 59% seen once. Indicated treatment: oral pan-JAK inhibitor, 5-10 mg twice daily. The sequencing used CD8+ T cells sorted from blood, collected at week 4, from a patient treated with tofacitinib. The source is a human donor with alopecia areata.

This chain joins TRBV30 and TRBJ2-7; D might be TRBD2 (6 bases). In germline, CDR1 is GTSNPN, CDR2 SVGIG (reference sequence). Trimming took off 0 bases at V and 2 bases at J, with 17 bases between the two ends. The CDR3 contains 16 residues. The CDR3 loop is CAWSVPGGPYTYEQYF. CDR3 nucleotide sequence: TGTGCCTGGAGTGTACCCGGGGGACCCTACACCTACGAGCAGTACTTC.

The rearrangement uses TRBV2 and TRBJ1-6; D ambiguous. The CDR3 sequence is 11 residues long. V was pared by 5 bases and J by 12 bases, with 8 bases between. From germline, CDR1 is SNHLY and CDR2 FYNNEI. CDR3 DNA: TGTGCCAGCAGTCGGTCTGAACCCCTCCACTTT. Protein product: CASSRSEPLHF. The variable domain in full, completed from reference TRBV2 and TRBJ1-6, reads EPEVTQTPSHQVTQMGQEVILRCVPISNHLYFYWYRQILGQKVEFLVSFYNNEISEKSEIFDDQFSVERPDGSNFTLKIRSTKLEDSAMYFCASSRSEPLHFGNGTRLTVT.

The V gene is TRBV6-5, the J gene TRBJ2-5, with 12 positions matching TRBD2. CDR1 MNHEY and CDR2 SVGAGI come from the germline V gene. The CDR3 totals 16 residues. With V trimmed by 4 bases and J by 0 bases, 3 bases remained unmatched. The CDR3 bases are TGTGCCAGCAGTTCCCGACTAGCGGGGGACCAAGAGACCCAGTACTTC. It is translated as CASSSRLAGDQETQYF.

The table lists this clone with a few counts. This chain links TRBV19 with TRBJ1-1; no reliable D call. The CDR3 sequence is 12 residues long. Germline-derived CDR1 and CDR2 are LNHDA and SQIVND (reference sequence). Between the trimmed V and J ends, which lost 9 bases and 7 bases, there was a span of 15 bases. The CDR3 nucleotides are TGTGCCAGCCGTTACACCTACGGTGAAGCTTTCTTT. Translated, it gives CASRYTYGEAFF.

The chain employs TRBV7-8 and TRBJ2-7; D possibly uses TRBD1 or TRBD2 (5 bases each). The V end lost 5 bases, the J end lost 5 bases, and 13 bases lay between the germline ends. CDR3 length equals 13 residues. Germline V gene lookup returns CDR1 SGHVS and CDR2 FQNEAQ. The CDR3 DNA reads TGTGCCAGCAGCCCCGGGACCCGCCACGAGCAGTACTTC. Translated, it gives CASSPGTRHEQYF. The variable domain in full, completed from reference TRBV7-8 and TRBJ2-7, reads GAGVSQSPRYKVAKRGQDVALRCDPISGHVSLFWYQQALGQGPEFLTYFQNEAQLDKSGLPSDRFFAERPEGSVSTLKIQRTQQEDSAVYLCASSPGTRHEQYFGPGTRLTVT.

The chain recombines TRBV7-6 with TRBJ2-5; D is unclear. The CDR3 is 14 residues long. Germline V gives CDR1 SGHVS, CDR2 FNYEAQ. Trimming shortened V by 5 bases and J by 5 bases, and 15 bases separated the two germline ends. For the CDR3, the DNA is TGTGCCAGCAGCCCTCCGACCTTTTCGGAGACCCAGTACTTC. Protein: CASSPPTFSETQYF.

A single count supports this clone. V and J are TRBV7-8 and TRBJ2-3, with 11 bases lining up with TRBD2. Losses at the gene ends were 5 bases for V and 2 bases for J; bases not matched to a gene: 6. CDR3 length equals 16 residues. CDR1 SGHVS and CDR2 FQNEAQ come from the germline V gene. This CDR3 is CASSPRLAGNTDTQYF. CDR3 sequence (DNA): TGTGCCAGCAGCCCGCGACTAGCGGGGAACACAGATACGCAGTATTTT.

The genes are TRBV7-2 and TRBJ2-3; D call uncertain. The CDR3 contains 13 residues. Per germline, CDR1 SGHTA and CDR2 FQGNSA. V was clipped by 5 bases and J by 2 bases, with 8 bases between them. CDR3 amino acids: CASSHVPTDTQYF. The CDR3 coding sequence is TGTGCCAGCAGCCACGTACCCACAGATACGCAGTATTTT.

DNA for the CDR3: TGTGCCAGCAGCGAGGGACAGGGGGCCCAGCCCCAGCATTTT. Translating it yields CASSEGQGAQPQHF. The chain uses TRBV7-8 and TRBJ1-5; 12 nucleotides line up with TRBD1. CDR1 SGHVS and CDR2 FQNEAQ come from the germline V gene. Germline trimming cut 5 bases from V and 7 bases from J; bases unmatched to any gene: 3. The CDR3 spans 14 residues.

The CDR3 reads CASSPTRGTFYGYTF. In nucleotides, the CDR3 is TGCGCCAGCAGTCCTACGCGGGGCACCTTCTATGGCTACACCTTC. V gene TRBV23-1 combines with J gene TRBJ1-2; D might be TRBD1 (5 bases). TRBV23-1 belongs to the ORF category, with a function that is uncertain. The CDR3 extends over 15 amino acids. Trimming removed 4 bases at V and 4 bases at J, with 16 bases between.

The chain is built from TRBV7-9 and TRBJ2-7, with a tentative D call TRBD2 (5 bases). Germline CDR1 is SEHNR and CDR2 is FQNEAQ (reference sequence). V lost 5 bases to trimming and J lost 5 bases, with 10 bases between them. CDR3 length: 12 residues. The CDR3 loop reads CASSGLGDEQYF. The CDR3 DNA sequence: TGTGCCAGCAGCGGCTTGGGAGACGAGCAGTACTTC.

This clone was counted only a few times. V is TRBV2 and J is TRBJ2-5; TRBD2 matches 9 bases. After removal of 3 bases from V and 1 base from J, the junction contained 6 bases not matched to a gene. CDR3 length: 16 residues. Germline CDR1 is SNHLY and CDR2 is FYNNEI. CDR3 sequence reads: CASSEASGALQETQYF. In DNA, the CDR3 is TGTGCCAGCAGTGAGGCTAGCGGGGCACTCCAAGAGACCCAGTACTTC.

V is TRBV21-1 and J is TRBJ1-2; TRBD1, the D gene given by the table, was not confirmed from the DNA. TRBV21-1 is a pseudogene. CDR3 length: 12 residues. The chain's CDR3 is CASSKGQDGYTF. CDR3 bases: TGTGCCAGCAGCAAAGGACAGGATGGCTACACCTTC.

V usage is TRBV9 and J usage is TRBJ2-2; D is unclear. Trimming shortened V by 7 bases and J by 7 bases, and 23 bases separated the two germline ends. Germline V CDR1 and CDR2: SGDLS, YYNGEE. The CDR3 has 16 amino acids. In DNA form, the CDR3 reads TGTGCCAGCCGTCATAGCACGAGCCCTGGGGACGGGGAGCTGTTTTTT. Residues: CASRHSTSPGDGELFF.

This clone was seen more than once but under ten times. DNA for the CDR3: TGTGCCAGCAGTGAACTACGCGGCTCCTACAATGAGCAGTTCTTC. Amino acid sequence: CASSELRGSYNEQFF. The chain links TRBV25-1 to TRBJ2-1; D not certain. The germline CDR1 and CDR2 sequences are MGHDK and SYGVNS. The CDR3 is 15 amino acids. Deletions cut 2 bases from V and 0 bases from J, with 8 bases between.

The chain recombines TRBV25-1 with TRBJ2-7; D not resolved. Between the trimmed V and J ends, which lost 5 bases and 2 bases, there was a span of 13 bases. From germline, CDR1 is MGHDK and CDR2 SYGVNS. The CDR3 extends over 14 amino acids. CDR3 protein: CASSPVDTAYEQYF. The CDR3 nucleotides read TGTGCCAGCAGTCCGGTCGACACAGCCTACGAGCAGTACTTC.

This sequence joins TRBV9 and TRBJ2-7, with 7 bases that match TRBD2. Germline V gives CDR1 SGDLS, CDR2 YYNGEE. This CDR3 is built from 14 residues. Unmatched junction bases numbered 3, after V lost 0 bases and J lost 3 bases. DNA for the CDR3: TGTGCCAGCAGCGTAGGGGGAGGGTACTACGAGCAGTACTTC. Its protein is CASSVGGGYYEQYF.

V is TRBV2 and J is TRBJ2-7; tentative D call: TRBD1 (6 bases). The CDR3 extends over 14 amino acids. With 3 bases removed from V and 0 bases from J, the gap between germline ends came to 9 bases. CDR1 SNHLY and CDR2 FYNNEI come from the germline V gene. This CDR3 reads CASSDGDNSYEQYF. As DNA, the CDR3 is TGTGCCAGCAGTGATGGGGACAACTCCTACGAGCAGTACTTC.

This clone was seen a few times. The chain couples TRBV6-5 to TRBJ2-1; unclear D gene. The CDR3 loop spans 14 amino acids. The germline V and J ends were trimmed by 5 bases and 8 bases, with 16 bases remaining between them. CDR1 MNHEY and CDR2 SVGAGI come from the germline V gene. CDR3 sequence: CASSVQVGVYEQFF. CDR3 in DNA: TGTGCCAGCAGTGTTCAGGTTGGGGTCTATGAGCAGTTCTTC.

This chain connects TRBV5-6 to TRBJ2-4, with TRBD1 matching 11 bases. V lost 4 bases, J lost 8 bases, and 5 bases stayed unmatched. The CDR3 totals 14 residues. Germline lookup yields CDR1 SGHDT and CDR2 YYEEEE. The CDR3 sequence: CASSPEGQGDIQYF. As DNA, the CDR3 is TGTGCCAGCAGCCCGGAGGGACAGGGGGACATTCAGTACTTC.

V and J are TRBV19 and TRBJ1-2; D gene ambiguous. Looked up from germline, CDR1 is LNHDA and CDR2 is SQIVND (reference sequence). This CDR3 has 15 amino acids. Trimming pared 3 bases from V and 2 bases from J, leaving 13 bases between. Here the CDR3 reads CASSMKHRENYGYTF. DNA of the CDR3: TGTGCCAGTAGTATGAAACATCGGGAAAACTATGGCTACACCTTC. Variable domain in full (rest from reference TRBV19 and TRBJ1-2): DGGITQSPKYLFRKEGQNVTLSCEQNLNHDAMYWYRQDPGQGLRLIYYSQIVNDFQKGDIAEGYSVSREKKESFPLTVTSAQKNPTAFYLCASSMKHRENYGYTFGSGTRLTVV.

This chain links TRBV9 with TRBJ2-1; D is uncertain. This CDR3 region has 14 residues. CDR1 is SGDLS and CDR2 is YYNGEE in the germline V gene. V lost 4 bases to trimming and J lost 6 bases, with 14 bases between them. In nucleotides, the CDR3 is TGTGCCAGCAGCAGCGTAGGGCAGCGCAATGAGCAGTTCTTC. Translated, it gives CASSSVGQRNEQFF.